These T cell receptor beta chains were read from a single sample in a study of Graves' ophthalmopathy and Graves' hyperthyroidism. TCRdb itself ran the multiplex PCR reads through MiXCR, one entry per CDR3 protein. The sample consists of fewer than 650,000 distinct CDR3 sequences, approximately 21% of them appearing once. The sequenced sample consisted of peripheral blood. These TCRs come from a woman between 18 and 30 years old with stable Graves' hyperthyroidism. Some clones in this sample may be carry-over from other donors' samples. Each CDR3 is given with its conserved first and last residue. The D gene is left open where the match is weak. Clone size is shown for a subset of rows, as once, few, many or a class of expanded clone.

TRBV18	15	NA	TRBJ1-6	many	CASSPPGQGGVPLHF	TGTGCCAGCTCACCACCGGGACAAGGGGGTGTACCCCTCCACTTT
TRBV2	13	NA	TRBJ1-1	many	CASSALGNTEAFF	TGTGCCAGCAGTGCCTTGGGGAACACTGAAGCTTTCTTT
TRBV7-3	14	TRBD1	TRBJ2-7	many	CASSLGTGGFEQYF	TGTGCCAGCAGCTTAGGGACAGGGGGCTTCGAGCAGTACTTC
TRBV3-1	14	NA	TRBJ2-7	NA	CASNLASGGHEQYF	TGTGCCAGCAACCTAGCTTCGGGGGGCCACGAGCAGTACTTC
TRBV24-1	15	NA	TRBJ2-5	NA	CATSDPAGLRETQYF	TGTGCCACCAGTGATCCCGCGGGACTTCGGGAGACCCAGTACTTC
TRBV20-1	12	TRBD1	TRBJ2-4	NA	CSAPRQGDEKFF	TGCAGTGCACCTCGACAGGGCGATGAGAAGTTCTTC
TRBV12-3/TRBV12-4	14	NA	TRBJ2-7	many	CASSFGAGAYEQYF	TGTGCCAGCAGTTTTGGGGCAGGGGCCTACGAGCAGTACTTC
TRBV5-1	13	TRBD1	TRBJ2-7	many	CASSRDRVREQYF	TGCGCCAGCAGCCGAGACAGGGTAAGAGAGCAGTACTTC
TRBV5-1	15	TRBD1	TRBJ1-6	few	CASSLASTGTTPLHF	TGCGCCAGCAGCTTGGCCTCGACAGGGACGACACCCCTCCACTTT
TRBV7-8	14	TRBD1	TRBJ1-1	many	CASSEDRRGTEAFF	TGTGCCAGCAGCGAGGACAGGAGGGGGACTGAAGCTTTCTTT
TRBV19	14	NA	TRBJ2-7	many	CASSLQGTNYEQYF	TGTGCCAGTAGCCTTCAGGGGACCAACTACGAGCAGTACTTC
TRBV5-1	13	NA	TRBJ1-3	few	CASRGGAGNTIYF	TGCGCCAGCAGAGGTGGGGCGGGAAACACCATATATTTT
TRBV2	12	NA	TRBJ1-2	many	CASVEGVEGYTF	TGTGCCAGCGTGGAGGGGGTGGAGGGCTACACCTTC
TRBV11-2	16	NA	TRBJ2-2	NA	CASSFRFREYTGELFF	TGTGCCAGCAGCTTTAGATTCAGGGAATACACCGGGGAGCTGTTTTTT
TRBV6-1	16	NA	TRBJ1-1	NA	CASSEVVGRGNTEAFF	TGTGCCAGCAGTGAAGTGGTCGGACGAGGGAACACTGAAGCTTTCTTT
TRBV20-1	19	TRBD1	TRBJ1-5	few	CSARDMAGTVIGGNQPQHF	TGCAGTGCTAGAGATATGGCCGGGACAGTCATTGGGGGCAATCAGCCCCAGCATTTT